This paragraph covers one TCR beta chain sequence. This entry is derived from a study of T cell changes during pregnancy in multiple sclerosis. This CDR3 has 16 amino acids. Germline assignment: CDR1 LNHDA and CDR2 SQIVND (reference sequence). The germline V and J ends were trimmed by 7 bases and 6 bases, with 22 bases remaining between them. The assay was immunoSEQ multiplex PCR, and TCRdb's table has in-frame clones only and misses some. The sample yields approximately 65,000 clones, approximately 91% seen once. The sample in question was CD4+ T cells from peripheral blood mononuclear cells, obtained in the first trimester of pregnancy. The V call is TRBV19, the J call TRBJ1-5, with a possible D match to TRBD1 (6 bases). This receptor was taken from a female donor with multiple sclerosis, enrolled in a pregnancy study. CDR3 DNA sequence: TGTGCCAGTACCCCCACGAGGGGGGGGATGGGTCAGCCCCAGCATTTT. It codes for CASTPTRGGMGQPQHF.